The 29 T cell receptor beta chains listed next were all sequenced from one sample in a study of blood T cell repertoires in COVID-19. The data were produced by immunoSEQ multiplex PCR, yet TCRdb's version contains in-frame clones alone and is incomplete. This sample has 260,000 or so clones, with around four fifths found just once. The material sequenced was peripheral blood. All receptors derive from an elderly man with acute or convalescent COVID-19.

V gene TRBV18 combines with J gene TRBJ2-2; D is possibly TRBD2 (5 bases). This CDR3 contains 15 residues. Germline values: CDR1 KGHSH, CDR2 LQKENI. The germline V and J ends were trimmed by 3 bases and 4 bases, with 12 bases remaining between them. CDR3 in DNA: TGTGCCAGCTCACCTTCAGCGGCTTCCACCGGGGAGCTGTTTTTT. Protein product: CASSPSAASTGELFF.

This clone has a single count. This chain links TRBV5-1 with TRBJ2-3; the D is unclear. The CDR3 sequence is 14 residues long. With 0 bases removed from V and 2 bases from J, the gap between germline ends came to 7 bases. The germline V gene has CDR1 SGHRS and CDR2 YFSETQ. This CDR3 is CASSLASVTDTQYF. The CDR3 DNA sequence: TGCGCCAGCAGCTTGGCATCGGTCACAGATACGCAGTATTTT.

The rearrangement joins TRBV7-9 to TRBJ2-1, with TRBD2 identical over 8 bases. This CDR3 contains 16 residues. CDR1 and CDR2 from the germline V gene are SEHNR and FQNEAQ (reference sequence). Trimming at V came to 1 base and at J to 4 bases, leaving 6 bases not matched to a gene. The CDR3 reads CASSLVASGSYNEQFF. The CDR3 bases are TGTGCCAGCAGCTTAGTGGCTAGCGGGTCTTACAATGAGCAGTTCTTC.

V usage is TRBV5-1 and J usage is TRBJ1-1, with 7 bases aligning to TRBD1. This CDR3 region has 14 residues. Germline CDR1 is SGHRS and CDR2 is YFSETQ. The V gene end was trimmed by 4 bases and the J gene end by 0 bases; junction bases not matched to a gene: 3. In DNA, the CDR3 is TGCGCCAGCAGCGGGGGACAGTTGAACACTGAAGCTTTCTTT. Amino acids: CASSGGQLNTEAFF.

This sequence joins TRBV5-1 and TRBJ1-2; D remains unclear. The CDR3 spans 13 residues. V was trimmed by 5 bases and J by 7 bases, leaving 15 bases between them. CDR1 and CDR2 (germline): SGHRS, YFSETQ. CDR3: CASRTNSGGGYTF. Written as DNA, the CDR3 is TGCGCCAGCAGGACGAACTCGGGAGGTGGCTACACCTTC.

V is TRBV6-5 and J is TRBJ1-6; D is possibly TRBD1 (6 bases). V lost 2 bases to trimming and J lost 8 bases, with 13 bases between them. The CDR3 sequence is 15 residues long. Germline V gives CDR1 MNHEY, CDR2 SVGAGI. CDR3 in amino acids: CASSYVGRGDSPLHF. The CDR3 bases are TGTGCCAGCAGTTACGTTGGCAGGGGTGATTCACCCCTCCACTTT.

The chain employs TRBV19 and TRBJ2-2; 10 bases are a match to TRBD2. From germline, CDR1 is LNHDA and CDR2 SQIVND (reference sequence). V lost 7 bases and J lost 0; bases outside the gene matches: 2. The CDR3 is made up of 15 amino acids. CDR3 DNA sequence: TGTGCCAGTAAAAGCGGGAGGGCGAACACCGGGGAGCTGTTTTTT. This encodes CASKSGRANTGELFF.

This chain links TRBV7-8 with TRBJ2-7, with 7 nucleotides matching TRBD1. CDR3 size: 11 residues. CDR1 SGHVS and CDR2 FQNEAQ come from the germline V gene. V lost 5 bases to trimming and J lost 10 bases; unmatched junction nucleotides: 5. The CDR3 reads CASSKGTVQYF. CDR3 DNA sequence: TGTGCCAGCAGCAAAGGGACAGTTCAGTACTTC.

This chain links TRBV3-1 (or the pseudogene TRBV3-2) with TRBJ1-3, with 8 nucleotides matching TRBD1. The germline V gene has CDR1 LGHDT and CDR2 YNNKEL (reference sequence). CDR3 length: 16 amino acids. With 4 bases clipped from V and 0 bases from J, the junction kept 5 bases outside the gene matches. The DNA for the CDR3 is TGTGCCAGCAGCCGACTCACAGGGGGCTCTGGAAACACCATATATTTT. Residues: CASSRLTGGSGNTIYF.

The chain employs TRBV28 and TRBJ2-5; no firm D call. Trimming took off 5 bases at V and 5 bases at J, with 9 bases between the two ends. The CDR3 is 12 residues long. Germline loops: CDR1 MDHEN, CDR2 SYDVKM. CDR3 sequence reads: CASSPLRETQYF. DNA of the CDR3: TGTGCCAGCAGTCCTCTACGGGAGACCCAGTACTTC.

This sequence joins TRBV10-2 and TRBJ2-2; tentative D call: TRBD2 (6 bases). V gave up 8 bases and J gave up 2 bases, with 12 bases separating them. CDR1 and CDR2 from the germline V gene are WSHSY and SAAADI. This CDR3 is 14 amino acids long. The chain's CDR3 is CASSVSGNTGELFF. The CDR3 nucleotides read TGCGCCAGCTCCGTTAGCGGTAACACCGGGGAGCTGTTTTTT.

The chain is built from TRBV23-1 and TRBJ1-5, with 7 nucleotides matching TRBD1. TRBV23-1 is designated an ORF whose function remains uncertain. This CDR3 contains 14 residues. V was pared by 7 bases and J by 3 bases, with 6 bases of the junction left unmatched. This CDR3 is CASIHRGINQPQHF. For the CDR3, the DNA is TGCGCCAGCATTCACAGGGGTATCAATCAGCCCCAGCATTTT.

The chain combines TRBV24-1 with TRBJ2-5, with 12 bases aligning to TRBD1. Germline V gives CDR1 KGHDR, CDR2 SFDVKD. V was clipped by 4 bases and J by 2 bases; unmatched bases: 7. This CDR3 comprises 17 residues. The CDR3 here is CATSEGTGGGRQETQYF. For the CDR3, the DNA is TGTGCCACCAGTGAGGGGACAGGGGGCGGTAGACAAGAGACCCAGTACTTC.

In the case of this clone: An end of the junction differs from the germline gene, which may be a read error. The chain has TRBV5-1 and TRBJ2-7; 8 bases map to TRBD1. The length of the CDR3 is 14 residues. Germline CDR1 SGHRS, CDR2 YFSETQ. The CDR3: CASSSGTGSFEQYF. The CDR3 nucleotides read TGCGCCAGCAGCTCCGGGACAGGTTCCTTCGAGCAGTACTTC.

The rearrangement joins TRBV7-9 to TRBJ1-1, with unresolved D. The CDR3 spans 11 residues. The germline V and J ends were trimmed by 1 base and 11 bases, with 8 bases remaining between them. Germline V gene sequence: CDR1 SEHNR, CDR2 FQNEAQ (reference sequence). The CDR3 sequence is CASSLETSAFF. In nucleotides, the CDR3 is TGTGCCAGCAGCTTAGAAACGAGCGCTTTCTTT.

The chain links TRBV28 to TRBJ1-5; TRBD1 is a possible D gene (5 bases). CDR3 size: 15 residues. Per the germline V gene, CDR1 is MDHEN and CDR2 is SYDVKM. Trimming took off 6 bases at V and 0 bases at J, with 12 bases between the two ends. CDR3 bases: TGTGCCAGCAGCGAAGGGGTTATTAGCAATCAGCCCCAGCATTTT. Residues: CASSEGVISNQPQHF.

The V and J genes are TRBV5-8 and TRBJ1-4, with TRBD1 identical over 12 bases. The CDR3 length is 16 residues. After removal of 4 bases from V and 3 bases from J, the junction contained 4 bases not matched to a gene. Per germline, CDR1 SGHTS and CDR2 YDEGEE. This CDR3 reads CASSRGTGGSNEKLFF. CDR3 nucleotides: TGTGCCAGCAGCCGCGGGACAGGGGGCTCTAATGAAAAACTGTTTTTT.

The CDR3 loop reads CASSPQRNVQKETQYF. CDR3 nucleotides: TGTGCCAGCTCACCACAGCGGAACGTTCAGAAAGAGACCCAGTACTTC. The chain carries TRBV18 and TRBJ2-5, with a possible D match to TRBD2 (5 bases). V was clipped by 1 base and J by 3 bases, with 15 bases between them. The CDR3 is 16 amino acids. Germline values: CDR1 KGHSH, CDR2 LQKENI.

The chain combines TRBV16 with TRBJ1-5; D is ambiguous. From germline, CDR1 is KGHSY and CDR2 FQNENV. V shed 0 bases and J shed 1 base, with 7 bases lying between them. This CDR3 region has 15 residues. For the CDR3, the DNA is TGTGCCAGCAGCCAATCGGGCAGGAGCAATCAGCCCCAGCATTTT. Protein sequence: CASSQSGRSNQPQHF.

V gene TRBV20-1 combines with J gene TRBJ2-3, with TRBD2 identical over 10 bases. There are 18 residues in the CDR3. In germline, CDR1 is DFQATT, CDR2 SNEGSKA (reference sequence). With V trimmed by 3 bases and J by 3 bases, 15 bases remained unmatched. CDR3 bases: TGCAGTGCTAGTCTCCAAGCGGGAGGGCCTGGTGTTACAGATACGCAGTATTTT. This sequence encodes CSASLQAGGPGVTDTQYF.

CDR3 residues: CASSSGQGVFTEAFF. The CDR3 nucleotides read TGTGCCAGCAGTTCGGGACAGGGGGTTTTCACTGAAGCTTTCTTT. This sequence joins TRBV28 and TRBJ1-1, with TRBD1 matching 11 bases. The CDR3 extends over 15 amino acids. In germline, CDR1 is MDHEN, CDR2 SYDVKM. After removal of 4 bases from V and 4 bases from J, the junction contained 5 bases not matched to a gene.

CDR3 in amino acids: CASSESAQGIYGYTF. CDR3 in DNA: TGTGCCAGCAGTGAATCTGCGCAGGGTATCTATGGCTACACCTTC. The genes are TRBV2 and TRBJ1-2; the D gene is possibly TRBD1 (5 bases). V lost 2 bases, J lost 4 bases, and 14 bases lay in between. Germline loops: CDR1 SNHLY, CDR2 FYNNEI. The CDR3 length is 15 residues.

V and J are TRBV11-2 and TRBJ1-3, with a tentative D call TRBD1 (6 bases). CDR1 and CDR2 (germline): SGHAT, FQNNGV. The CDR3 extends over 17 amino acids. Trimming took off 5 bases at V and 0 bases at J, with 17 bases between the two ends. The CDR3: CASSRNRDTFSGNTIYF. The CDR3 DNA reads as TGTGCCAGCAGCAGAAACCGGGACACCTTCTCTGGAAACACCATATATTTT.

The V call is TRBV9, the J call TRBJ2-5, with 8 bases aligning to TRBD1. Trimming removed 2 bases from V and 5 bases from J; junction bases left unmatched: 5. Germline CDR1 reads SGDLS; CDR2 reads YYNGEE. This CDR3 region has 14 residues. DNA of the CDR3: TGTGCCAGCAGCGTCGGCAGGGGGCTTGAGACCCAGTACTTC. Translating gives CASSVGRGLETQYF. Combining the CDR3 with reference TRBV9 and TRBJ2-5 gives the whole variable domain DSGVTQTPKHLITATGQRVTLRCSPRSGDLSVYWYQQSLDQGLQFLIQYYNGEERAKGNILERFSAQQFPDLHSELNLSSLELGDSALYFCASSVGRGLETQYFGPGTRLLVL.

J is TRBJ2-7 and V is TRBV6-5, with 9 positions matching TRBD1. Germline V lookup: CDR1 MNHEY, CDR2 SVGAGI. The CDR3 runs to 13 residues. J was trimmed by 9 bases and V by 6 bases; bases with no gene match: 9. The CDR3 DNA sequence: TGTGCCAGCAGGGACAGGGGTGAGAGGGGGCAGTACTTC. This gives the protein CASRDRGERGQYF.

CDR3 sequence (DNA): TGCGCCAGCAGCTTGACAGTAAACACAGATACGCAGTATTTT. Translation gives CASSLTVNTDTQYF. The chain links TRBV5-1 to TRBJ2-3; D call uncertain. This CDR3 is built from 14 residues. V shed 1 base and J shed 2 bases, with 8 bases lying between them. Germline-derived CDR1 and CDR2 are SGHRS and YFSETQ.

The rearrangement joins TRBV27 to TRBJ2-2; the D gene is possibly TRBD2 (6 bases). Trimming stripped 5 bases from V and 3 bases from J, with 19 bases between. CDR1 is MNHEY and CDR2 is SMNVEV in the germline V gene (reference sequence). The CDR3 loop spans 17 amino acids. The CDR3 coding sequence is TGTGCCAGCAGTCTTGACAATGGAGGGCCCTACACCGGGGAGCTGTTTTTT. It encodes CASSLDNGGPYTGELFF.

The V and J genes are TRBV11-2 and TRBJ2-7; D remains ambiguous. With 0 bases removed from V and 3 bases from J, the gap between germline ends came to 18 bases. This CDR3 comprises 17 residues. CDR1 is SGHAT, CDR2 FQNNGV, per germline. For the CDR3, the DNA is TGTGCCAGCAGCTTAGATCTTTCCCCCCACTCGTTCTACGAGCAGTACTTC. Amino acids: CASSLDLSPHSFYEQYF.

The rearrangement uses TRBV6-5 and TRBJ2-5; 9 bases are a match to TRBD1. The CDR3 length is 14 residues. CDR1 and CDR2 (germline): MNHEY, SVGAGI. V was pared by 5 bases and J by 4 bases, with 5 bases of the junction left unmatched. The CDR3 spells CASSLDRGLETQYF. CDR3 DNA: TGTGCCAGCAGTCTGGACAGGGGCCTAGAGACCCAGTACTTC.